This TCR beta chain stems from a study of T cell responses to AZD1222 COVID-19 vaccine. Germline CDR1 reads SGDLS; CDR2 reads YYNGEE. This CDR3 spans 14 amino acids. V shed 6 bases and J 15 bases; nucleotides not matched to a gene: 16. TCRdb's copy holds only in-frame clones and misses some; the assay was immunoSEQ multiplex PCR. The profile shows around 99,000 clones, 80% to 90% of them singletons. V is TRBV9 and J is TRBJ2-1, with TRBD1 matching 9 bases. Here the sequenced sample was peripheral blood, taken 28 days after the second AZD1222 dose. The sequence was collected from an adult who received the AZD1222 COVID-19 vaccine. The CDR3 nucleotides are TGTGCCAGCACCGACAACCCAACGGGACAGGGTCTGTTCTTC. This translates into CASTDNPTGQGLFF.